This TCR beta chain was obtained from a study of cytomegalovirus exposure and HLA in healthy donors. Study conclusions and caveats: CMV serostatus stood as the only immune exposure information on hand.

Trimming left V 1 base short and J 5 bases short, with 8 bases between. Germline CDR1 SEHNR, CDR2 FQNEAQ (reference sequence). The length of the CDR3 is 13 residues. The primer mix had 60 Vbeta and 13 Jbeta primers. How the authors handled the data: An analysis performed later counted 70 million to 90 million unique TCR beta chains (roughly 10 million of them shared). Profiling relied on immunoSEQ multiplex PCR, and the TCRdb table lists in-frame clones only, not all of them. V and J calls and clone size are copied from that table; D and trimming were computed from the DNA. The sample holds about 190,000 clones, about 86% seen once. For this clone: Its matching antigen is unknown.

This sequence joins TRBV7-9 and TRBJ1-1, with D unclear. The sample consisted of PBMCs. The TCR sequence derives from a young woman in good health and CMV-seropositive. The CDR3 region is CASSLEAETEAFF. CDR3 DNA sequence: TGTGCCAGCAGCTTAGAGGCGGAAACTGAAGCTTTCTTT. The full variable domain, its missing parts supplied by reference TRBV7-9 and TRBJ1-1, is DTGVSQNPRHKITKRGQNVTFRCDPISEHNRLYWYRQTLGQGPEFLTYFQNEAQLEKSRLLSDRFSAERPKGSFSTLEIQRTEQGDSAMYLCASSLEAETEAFFGQGTRLTVV.